The TCR beta chain described here comes from a study of blood T cell repertoires in COVID-19. Study-level background: The United States, Italy and Spain provided the acute and convalescent COVID-19 samples. Nucleic acid was either cDNA or gDNA, and it came from T cells, B-cell-depleted T cells, or PBMCs.

Sequencing was performed with immunoSEQ multiplex PCR; in TCRdb, only in-frame clones are kept and a portion is missing. Among around 100,000 clones listed, 75% to 85% were seen once. V lost 2 bases and J lost 5; bases outside the gene matches: 5. The V gene's germline CDR1 is SGHNT and CDR2 YENEEA. This CDR3 is 15 amino acids long. This chain connects TRBV11-3 to TRBJ2-5; the match to TRBD2 covers 10 bases. The TCR was taken from a man between 60 and 75 years old with acute or convalescent COVID-19. Sequencing was done on a sample of peripheral blood. CDR3 nucleotides: TGTGCCAGCAGCTTAAGCGGGGGGGTTTGGGAGACCCAGTACTTC. Its translation: CASSLSGGVWETQYF.